The 2 T cell receptor beta chains below all came from one sample that was sequenced in a study of blood T cell repertoires in COVID-19. This table comes from immunoSEQ multiplex PCR, and its TCRdb copy is limited to in-frame clones, with some not included. Altogether about 200,000 clones are present, roughly 90% being singletons, with the ten largest covering around 7%. Source material: peripheral blood. These receptors were obtained from a man aged 35 to 55 with acute or convalescent COVID-19.

This chain joins TRBV3-1 (or the pseudogene TRBV3-2) and TRBJ1-4; D remains unclear. V was pared by 7 bases and J by 8 bases, with 11 bases between. Germline V gene data show CDR1 as LGHDT and CDR2 as YNNKEL (reference sequence). CDR3 length equals 12 residues. The DNA of the CDR3 is TGTGCCAGCAAAACGGGGAACGAAAAACTGTTTTTT. This sequence encodes CASKTGNEKLFF.

The CDR3 loop reads CASSFLGHTSTDTQYF. CDR3 in DNA: TGCGCCAGCAGCTTCCTCGGACATACTAGCACAGATACGCAGTATTTT. V usage is TRBV5-1 and J usage is TRBJ2-3; D is possibly TRBD1 (5 bases). V was pared by 2 bases and J by 0 bases, with 13 bases between. Germline V gene sequence: CDR1 SGHRS, CDR2 YFSETQ. The CDR3 has 16 residues.